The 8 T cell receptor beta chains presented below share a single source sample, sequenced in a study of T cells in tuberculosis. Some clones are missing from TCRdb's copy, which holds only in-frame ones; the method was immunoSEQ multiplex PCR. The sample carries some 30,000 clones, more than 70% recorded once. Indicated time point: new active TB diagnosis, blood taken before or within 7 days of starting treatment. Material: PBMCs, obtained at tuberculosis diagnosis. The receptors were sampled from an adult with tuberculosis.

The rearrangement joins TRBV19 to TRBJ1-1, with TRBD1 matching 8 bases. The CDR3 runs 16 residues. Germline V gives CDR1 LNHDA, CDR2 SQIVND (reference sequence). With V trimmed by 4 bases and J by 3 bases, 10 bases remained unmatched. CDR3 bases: TGTGCCAGTAGTACCCGCGACAGGGGAATCCACACTGAAGCTTTCTTT. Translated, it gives CASSTRDRGIHTEAFF.

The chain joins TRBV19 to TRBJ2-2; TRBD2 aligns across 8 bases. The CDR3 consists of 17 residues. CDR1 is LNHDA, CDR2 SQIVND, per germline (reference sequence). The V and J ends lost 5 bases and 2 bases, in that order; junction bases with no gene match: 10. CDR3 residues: CASSPEAGVLNTGELFF. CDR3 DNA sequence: TGTGCCAGTAGTCCGGAAGCGGGGGTCCTAAACACCGGGGAGCTGTTTTTT.

DNA of the CDR3: TGTGCTAGTGGTTTGGTACCATACGGGACTAGCGGGAGGGGAAATGAGCAGTTCTTC. It codes for CASGLVPYGTSGRGNEQFF. The rearrangement uses TRBV12-5 and TRBJ2-1; 16 nucleotides match TRBD2. The CDR3 runs to 19 residues. The germline CDR1 and CDR2 sequences are LGHNT and FRNRAP. J was trimmed by 7 bases and V by 0 bases; bases with no gene match: 9.

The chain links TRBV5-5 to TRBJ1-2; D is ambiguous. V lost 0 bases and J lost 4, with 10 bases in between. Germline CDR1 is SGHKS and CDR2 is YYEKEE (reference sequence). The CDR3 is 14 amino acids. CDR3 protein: CASSLDTQPYGYTF. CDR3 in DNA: TGTGCCAGCAGCTTGGATACACAGCCCTATGGCTACACCTTC.

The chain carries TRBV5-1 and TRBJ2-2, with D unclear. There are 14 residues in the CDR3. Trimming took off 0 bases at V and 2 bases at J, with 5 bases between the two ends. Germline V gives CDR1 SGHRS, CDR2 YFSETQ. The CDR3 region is CASSLAGNTGELFF. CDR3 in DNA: TGCGCCAGCAGCTTGGCCGGTAACACCGGGGAGCTGTTTTTT.

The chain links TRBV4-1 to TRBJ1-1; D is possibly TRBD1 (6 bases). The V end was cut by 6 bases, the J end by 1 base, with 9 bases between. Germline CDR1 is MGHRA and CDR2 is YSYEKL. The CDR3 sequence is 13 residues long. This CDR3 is CASRRGGNTEAFF. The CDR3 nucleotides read TGCGCCAGCAGGCGAGGGGGGAACACTGAAGCTTTCTTT.

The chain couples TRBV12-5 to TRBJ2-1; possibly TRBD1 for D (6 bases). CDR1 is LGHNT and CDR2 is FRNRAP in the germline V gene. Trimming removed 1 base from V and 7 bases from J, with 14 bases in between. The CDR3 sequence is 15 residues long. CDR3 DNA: TGTGCTAGTGGTTTGGGGTCTCAAGGGGGAAATGAGCAGTTCTTC. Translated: CASGLGSQGGNEQFF.

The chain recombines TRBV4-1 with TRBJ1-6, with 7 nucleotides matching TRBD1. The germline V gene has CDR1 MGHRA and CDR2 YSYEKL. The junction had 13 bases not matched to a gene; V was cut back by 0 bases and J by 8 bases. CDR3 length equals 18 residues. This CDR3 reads CASSQDGEAGGYDSPLHF. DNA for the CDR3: TGCGCCAGCAGCCAAGATGGTGAGGCAGGGGGATATGATTCACCCCTCCACTTT.